This entry describes one T cell receptor (beta chain). The data were obtained in a study of blood T cell repertoires in COVID-19. Background on the study: The samples span acute and convalescent COVID-19 from the United States, Italy and Spain.

Original processing methods: Reference gene primer amplification yielded estimated nucleated cell counts. Some clones are missing from TCRdb's copy, which holds only in-frame ones; the method was immunoSEQ multiplex PCR. V and J calls and clone size are those listed in that table; D and trimming were worked out from the DNA. The sample lists 200,000 or so clones, 80% to 90% occurring once. The germline gives CDR1 MNHEY, CDR2 SVGAGI. V trimming: 6 bases; J trimming: 7 bases; junction bases outside the gene matches: 6. The CDR3 extends over 13 amino acids. Material for sequencing was peripheral blood. V is TRBV6-5 and J is TRBJ1-5; 7 bases fit TRBD1. This receptor was obtained from a man aged 35 to 55 who had recovered from COVID-19. The CDR3 DNA sequence: TGTGCCAGCAGGACAGGGACGGAACAGCCCCAGCATTTT. The encoded protein is CASRTGTEQPQHF.